Included here is one TCR beta chain sequence, with context. The antigen is unknown. These data originate in a study of cytomegalovirus exposure and HLA in healthy donors. This CDR3 is 13 amino acids long. V was pared by 5 bases and J by 1 base, with 5 bases of the junction left unmatched. The germline gives CDR1 SQVTM, CDR2 ANQGSEA. Findings of the study overall: Association with HLA alleles at 0.05 false discovery rate was found for 15,000 to 20,000 TCR beta sequences in a later analysis. No immune exposure information besides CMV serostatus was available.

Primers: 60 Vbeta forward and 13 Jbeta reverse. Only in-frame clones appear in the TCRdb table, and some are missing; sequencing was by immunoSEQ multiplex PCR. Seen here are 50,000 to 65,000 clones, about 81% observed once, and the top ten hold roughly 51%. The sample was PBMCs. This clonotype originated in a man in his fifties in good health and CMV-seropositive. This sequence joins TRBV29-1 and TRBJ2-7, with TRBD2 matching over 7 bases. The CDR3 here is CSVRLADSYEQYF. The CDR3 coding sequence is TGCAGCGTTCGTCTAGCGGATTCCTACGAGCAGTACTTC.